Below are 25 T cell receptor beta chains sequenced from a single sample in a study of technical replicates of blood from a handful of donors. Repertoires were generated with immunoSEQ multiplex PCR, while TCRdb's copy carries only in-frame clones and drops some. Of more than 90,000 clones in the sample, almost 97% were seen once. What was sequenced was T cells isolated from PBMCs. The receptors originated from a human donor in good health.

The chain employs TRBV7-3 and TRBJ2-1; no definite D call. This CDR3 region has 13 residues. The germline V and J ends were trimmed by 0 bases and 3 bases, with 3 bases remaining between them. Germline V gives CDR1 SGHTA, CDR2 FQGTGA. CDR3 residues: CASSLTLYNEQFF. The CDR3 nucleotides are TGTGCCAGCAGCTTAACTCTCTACAATGAGCAGTTCTTC. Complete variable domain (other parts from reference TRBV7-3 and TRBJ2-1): GAGVSQTPSNKVTEKGKYVELRCDPISGHTALYWYRQSLGQGPEFLIYFQGTGAADDSGLPNDRFFAVRPEGSVSTLKIQRTERGDSAVYLCASSLTLYNEQFFGPGTRLTVL.

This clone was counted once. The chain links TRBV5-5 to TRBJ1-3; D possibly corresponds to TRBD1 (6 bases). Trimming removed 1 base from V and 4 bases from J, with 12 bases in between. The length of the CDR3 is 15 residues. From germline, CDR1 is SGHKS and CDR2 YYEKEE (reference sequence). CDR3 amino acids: CASSLSQGKGNTIYF. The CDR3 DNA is TGTGCCAGCAGCTTGTCCCAGGGGAAGGGAAACACCATATATTTT.

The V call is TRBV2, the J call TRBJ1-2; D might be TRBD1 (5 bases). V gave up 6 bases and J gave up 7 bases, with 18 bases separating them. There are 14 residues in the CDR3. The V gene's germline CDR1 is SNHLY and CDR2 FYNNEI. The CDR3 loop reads CASRGGTVISGYTF. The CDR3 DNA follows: TGTGCCAGCAGGGGCGGGACGGTAATCAGTGGCTACACCTTC.

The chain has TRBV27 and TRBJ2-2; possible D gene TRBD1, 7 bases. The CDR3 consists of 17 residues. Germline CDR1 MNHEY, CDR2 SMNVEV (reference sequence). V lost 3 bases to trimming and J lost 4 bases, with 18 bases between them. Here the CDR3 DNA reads TGTGCCAGCAGTTTTCGGAGGGGGCTGGCTGTCACCGGGGAGCTGTTTTTT. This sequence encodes CASSFRRGLAVTGELFF.

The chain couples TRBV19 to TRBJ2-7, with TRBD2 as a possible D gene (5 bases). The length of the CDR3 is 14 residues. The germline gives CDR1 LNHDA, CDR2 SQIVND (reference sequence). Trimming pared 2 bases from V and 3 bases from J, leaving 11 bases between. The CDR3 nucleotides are TGTGCCAGTAGTATAAGGCTAGCCAGCTACGAGCAGTACTTC. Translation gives CASSIRLASYEQYF.

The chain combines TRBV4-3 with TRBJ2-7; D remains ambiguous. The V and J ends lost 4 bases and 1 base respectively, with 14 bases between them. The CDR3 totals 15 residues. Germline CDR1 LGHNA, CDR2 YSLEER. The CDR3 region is CASSPSATLSYEQYF. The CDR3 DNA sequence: TGCGCCAGCAGCCCCAGCGCGACCCTGTCCTACGAGCAGTACTTC.

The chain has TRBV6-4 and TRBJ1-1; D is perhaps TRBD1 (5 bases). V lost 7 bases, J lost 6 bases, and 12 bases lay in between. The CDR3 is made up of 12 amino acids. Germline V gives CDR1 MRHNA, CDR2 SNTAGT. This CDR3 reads CASMGQGSEAFF. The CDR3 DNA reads TGTGCCAGCATGGGGCAGGGTTCTGAAGCTTTCTTT.

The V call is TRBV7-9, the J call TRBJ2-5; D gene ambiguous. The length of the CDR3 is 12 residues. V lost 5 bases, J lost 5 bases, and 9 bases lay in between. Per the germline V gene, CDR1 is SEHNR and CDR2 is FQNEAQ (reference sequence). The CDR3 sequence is CASSAARETQYF. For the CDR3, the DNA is TGTGCCAGCAGCGCCGCCAGGGAGACCCAGTACTTC.

The CDR3 region has the DNA TGCGCCAGCAGCTTGGTTTTGGCGGGAGCGGTGAGGACCGGGGAGCTGTTTTTT. Amino acid sequence: CASSLVLAGAVRTGELFF. The rearrangement links TRBV5-1 to TRBJ2-2; 7 positions match TRBD2. The CDR3 runs 18 residues. Per germline, CDR1 SGHRS and CDR2 YFSETQ. J lost 5 bases, V lost 0 bases, and 13 bases had no gene match.

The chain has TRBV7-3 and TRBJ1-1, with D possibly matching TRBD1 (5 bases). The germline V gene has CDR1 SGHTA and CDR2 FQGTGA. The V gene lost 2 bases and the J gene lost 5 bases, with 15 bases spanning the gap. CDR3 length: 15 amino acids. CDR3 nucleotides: TGTGCCAGCAGCTTATATAGGGTTGGGGCGACTGAAGCTTTCTTT. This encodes CASSLYRVGATEAFF.

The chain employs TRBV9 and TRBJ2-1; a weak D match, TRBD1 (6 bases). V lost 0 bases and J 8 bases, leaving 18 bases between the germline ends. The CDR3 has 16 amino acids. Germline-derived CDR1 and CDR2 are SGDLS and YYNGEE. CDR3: CASSVAGGPPIDEQFF. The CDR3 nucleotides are TGTGCCAGCAGCGTAGCTGGGGGCCCCCCCATCGATGAGCAGTTCTTC.

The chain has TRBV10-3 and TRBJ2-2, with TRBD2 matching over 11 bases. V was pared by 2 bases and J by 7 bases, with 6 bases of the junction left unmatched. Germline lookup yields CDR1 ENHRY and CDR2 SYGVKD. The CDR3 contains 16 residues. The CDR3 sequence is CAISEKVAGGNGELFF. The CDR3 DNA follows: TGTGCCATCAGTGAGAAGGTAGCGGGAGGGAACGGGGAGCTGTTTTTT.

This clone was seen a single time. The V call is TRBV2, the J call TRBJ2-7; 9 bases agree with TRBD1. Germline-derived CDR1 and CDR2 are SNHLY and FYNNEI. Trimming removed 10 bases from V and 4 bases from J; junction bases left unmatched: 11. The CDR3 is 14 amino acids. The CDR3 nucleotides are TGTGCCACAACCCCCGGGACAGGGAATTACGAGCAGTACTTC. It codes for CATTPGTGNYEQYF.

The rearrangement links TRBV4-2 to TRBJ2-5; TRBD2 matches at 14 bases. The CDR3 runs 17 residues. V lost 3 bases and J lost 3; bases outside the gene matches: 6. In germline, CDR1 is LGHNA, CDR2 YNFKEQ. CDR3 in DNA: TGTGCCAGCAGCCACGGGACTAGCGGGAGTCGGAAAGAGACCCAGTACTTC. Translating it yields CASSHGTSGSRKETQYF.

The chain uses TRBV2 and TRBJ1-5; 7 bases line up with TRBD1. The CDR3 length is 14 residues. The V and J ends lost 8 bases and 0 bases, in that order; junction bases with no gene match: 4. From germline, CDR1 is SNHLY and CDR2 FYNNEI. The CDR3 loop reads CASDRAVSNQPQHF. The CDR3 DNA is TGTGCCAGCGACAGGGCAGTTAGCAATCAGCCCCAGCATTTT.

The CDR3 protein is CASSYLVPGQGTRPYEQYF. DNA for the CDR3: TGTGCCAGCAGTTACCTGGTCCCGGGACAGGGAACAAGACCCTACGAGCAGTACTTC. V usage is TRBV27 and J usage is TRBJ2-7; 9 nucleotides agree with TRBD1. This CDR3 comprises 19 residues. Germline V gene sequence: CDR1 MNHEY, CDR2 SMNVEV (reference sequence). J was trimmed by 2 bases and V by 4 bases; bases with no gene match: 18.

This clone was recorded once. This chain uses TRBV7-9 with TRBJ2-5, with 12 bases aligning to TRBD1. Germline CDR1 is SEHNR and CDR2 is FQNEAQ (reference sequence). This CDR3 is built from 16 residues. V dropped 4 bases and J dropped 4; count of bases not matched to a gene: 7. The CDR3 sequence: CASSSRDRGLGETQYF. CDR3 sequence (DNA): TGTGCCAGCAGCTCACGGGACAGGGGGCTGGGAGAGACCCAGTACTTC.

The CDR3 DNA reads as TGCGCCAGCAGTCAATCGGACAGGGCTTACTCCCAAGAATTCTACAATGAGCAGTTCTTC. It is translated as CASSQSDRAYSQEFYNEQFF. The chain joins TRBV23-1 to TRBJ2-1, with 8 bases identical to TRBD1. TRBV23-1 is designated an ORF whose function remains uncertain. CDR3 length: 20 residues. V lost 0 bases to trimming and J lost 3 bases; unmatched junction nucleotides: 16.

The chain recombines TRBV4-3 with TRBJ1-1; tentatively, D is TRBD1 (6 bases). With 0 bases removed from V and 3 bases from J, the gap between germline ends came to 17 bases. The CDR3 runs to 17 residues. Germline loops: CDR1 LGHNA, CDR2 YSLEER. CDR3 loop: CASSQDPRGGADTEAFF. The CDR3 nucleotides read TGCGCCAGCAGCCAAGACCCCCGGGGGGGGGCGGACACTGAAGCTTTCTTT.

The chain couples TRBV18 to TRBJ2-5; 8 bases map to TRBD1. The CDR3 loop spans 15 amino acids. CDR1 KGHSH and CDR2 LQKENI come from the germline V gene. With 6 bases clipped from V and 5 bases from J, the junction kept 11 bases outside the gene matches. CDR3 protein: CASSPWTGQGETQYF. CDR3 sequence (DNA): TGTGCCAGCTCGCCTTGGACAGGGCAGGGGGAGACCCAGTACTTC.

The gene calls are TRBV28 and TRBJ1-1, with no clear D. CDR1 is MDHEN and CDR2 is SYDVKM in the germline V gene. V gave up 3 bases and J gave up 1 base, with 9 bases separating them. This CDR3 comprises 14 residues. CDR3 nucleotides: TGTGCCAGCAGTTTCCCCCGTAAGAACACTGAAGCTTTCTTT. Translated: CASSFPRKNTEAFF.

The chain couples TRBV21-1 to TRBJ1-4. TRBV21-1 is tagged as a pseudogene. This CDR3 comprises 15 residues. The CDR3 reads CASSKQIQGGEKLFF. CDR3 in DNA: TGTGCCAGCAGCAAACAAATCCAGGGAGGTGAAAAACTGTTTTTT.

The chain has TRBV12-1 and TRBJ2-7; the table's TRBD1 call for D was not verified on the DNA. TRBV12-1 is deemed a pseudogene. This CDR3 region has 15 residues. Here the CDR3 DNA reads TGTGCCAGCAGCTTTGGAAACAGGGACTCCTACGAGCAGTACTTC. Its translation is CASSFGNRDSYEQYF.

CDR3 region: CASSPLETGGLEETQYF. In DNA form, the CDR3 reads TGTGCCAGCAGTCCTCTGGAGACAGGGGGCTTGGAAGAGACCCAGTACTTC. The V call is TRBV9, the J call TRBJ2-5, with TRBD1 matching over 10 bases. The CDR3 has 17 residues. Germline V gene data show CDR1 as SGDLS and CDR2 as YYNGEE. J was trimmed by 3 bases and V by 5 bases; bases with no gene match: 13.

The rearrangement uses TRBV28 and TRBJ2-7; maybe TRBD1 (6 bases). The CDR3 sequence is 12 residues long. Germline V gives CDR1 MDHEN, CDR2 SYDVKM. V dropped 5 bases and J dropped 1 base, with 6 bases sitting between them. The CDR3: CASSDRSYEQYF. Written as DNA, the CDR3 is TGTGCCAGCAGTGACAGGTCCTACGAGCAGTACTTC.